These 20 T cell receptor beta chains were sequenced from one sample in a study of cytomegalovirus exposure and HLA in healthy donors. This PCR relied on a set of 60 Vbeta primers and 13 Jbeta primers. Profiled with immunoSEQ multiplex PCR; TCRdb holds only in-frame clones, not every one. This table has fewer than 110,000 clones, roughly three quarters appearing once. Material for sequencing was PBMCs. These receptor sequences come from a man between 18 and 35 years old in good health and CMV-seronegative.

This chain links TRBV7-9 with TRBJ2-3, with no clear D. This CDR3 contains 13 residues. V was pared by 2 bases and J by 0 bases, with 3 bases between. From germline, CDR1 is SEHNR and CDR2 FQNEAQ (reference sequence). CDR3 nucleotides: TGTGCCAGCAGCTTACTTAGCACAGATACGCAGTATTTT. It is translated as CASSLLSTDTQYF.

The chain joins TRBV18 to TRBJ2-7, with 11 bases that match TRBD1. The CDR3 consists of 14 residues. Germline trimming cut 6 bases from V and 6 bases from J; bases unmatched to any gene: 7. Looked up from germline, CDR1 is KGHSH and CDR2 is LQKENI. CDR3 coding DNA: TGTGCCAGCTCCCACGGACAGGGGGCGAGCGAGCAGTACTTC. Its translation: CASSHGQGASEQYF. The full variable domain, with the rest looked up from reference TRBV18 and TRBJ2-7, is NAGVMQNPRHLVRRRGQEARLRCSPMKGHSHVYWYRQLPEEGLKFMVYLQKENIIDESGMPKERFSAEFPKEGPSILRIQQVVRGDSAAYFCASSHGQGASEQYFGPGTRLTVT.

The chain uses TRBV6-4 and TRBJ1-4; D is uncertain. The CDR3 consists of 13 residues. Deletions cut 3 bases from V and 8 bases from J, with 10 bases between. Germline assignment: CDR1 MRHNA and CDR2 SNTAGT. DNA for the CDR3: TGTGCCAGCAGTGAGACCCCGAGGGAAAAACTGTTTTTT. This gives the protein CASSETPREKLFF.

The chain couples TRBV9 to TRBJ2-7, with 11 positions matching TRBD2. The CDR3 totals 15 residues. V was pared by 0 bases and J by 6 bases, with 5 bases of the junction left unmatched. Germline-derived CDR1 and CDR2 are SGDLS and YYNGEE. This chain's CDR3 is CASSVGASGGSEQYF. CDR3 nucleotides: TGTGCCAGCAGCGTAGGGGCTAGCGGGGGGAGCGAGCAGTACTTC.

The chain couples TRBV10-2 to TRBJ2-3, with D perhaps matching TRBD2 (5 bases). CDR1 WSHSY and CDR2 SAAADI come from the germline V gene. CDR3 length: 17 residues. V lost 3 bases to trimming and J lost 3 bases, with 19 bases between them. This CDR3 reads CASSDRGSKDGTDTQYF. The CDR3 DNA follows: TGCGCCAGCAGTGATCGAGGGAGCAAGGATGGGACAGATACGCAGTATTTT.

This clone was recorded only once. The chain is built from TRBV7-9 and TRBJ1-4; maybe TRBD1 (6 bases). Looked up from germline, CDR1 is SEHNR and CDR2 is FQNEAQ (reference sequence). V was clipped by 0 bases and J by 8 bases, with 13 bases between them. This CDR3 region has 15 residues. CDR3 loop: CASSLAGGQSEKLFF. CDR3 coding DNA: TGTGCCAGCAGCTTAGCCGGGGGGCAATCCGAAAAACTGTTTTTT.

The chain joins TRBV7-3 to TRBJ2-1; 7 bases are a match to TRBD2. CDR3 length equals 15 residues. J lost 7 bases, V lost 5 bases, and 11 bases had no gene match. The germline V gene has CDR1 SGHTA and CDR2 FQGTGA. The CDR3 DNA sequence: TGTGCCAGCAGCCTCCTTTCCGGGGGGAAAAATGAGCAGTTCTTC. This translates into CASSLLSGGKNEQFF.

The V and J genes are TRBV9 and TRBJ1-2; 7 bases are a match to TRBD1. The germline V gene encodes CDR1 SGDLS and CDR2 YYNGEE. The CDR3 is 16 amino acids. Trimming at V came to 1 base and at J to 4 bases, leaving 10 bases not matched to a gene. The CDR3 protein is CASSVFDRVGTYGYTF. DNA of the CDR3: TGTGCCAGCAGCGTATTCGACAGGGTGGGCACCTATGGCTACACCTTC.

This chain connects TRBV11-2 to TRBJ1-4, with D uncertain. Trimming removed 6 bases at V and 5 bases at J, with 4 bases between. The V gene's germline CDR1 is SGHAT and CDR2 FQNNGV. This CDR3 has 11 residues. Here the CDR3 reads CASSQNEKLFF. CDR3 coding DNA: TGTGCCAGCAGTCAGAATGAAAAACTGTTTTTT.

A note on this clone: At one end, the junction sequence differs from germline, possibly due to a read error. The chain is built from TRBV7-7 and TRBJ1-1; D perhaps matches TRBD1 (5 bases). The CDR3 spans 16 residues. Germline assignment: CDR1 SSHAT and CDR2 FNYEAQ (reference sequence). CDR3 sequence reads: CASSLARRVSYTEAFF. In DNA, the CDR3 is TGTGCTAGCAGCTTAGCTCGCAGGGTTTCCTACACTGAAGCTTTCTTT.

The CDR3 nucleotides read TGTGCCAGCAGCCAAGAACTGGGGGCCGGCGGCTACACCTTC. This translates into CASSQELGAGGYTF. The J gene is TRBJ1-2, the V gene TRBV14; perhaps TRBD1 as D (6 bases). This CDR3 comprises 14 residues. Germline assignment: CDR1 SGHDN and CDR2 FVKESK. V shed 0 bases and J shed 8 bases, with 13 bases lying between them. Full variable domain (remainder filled in from reference TRBV14 and TRBJ1-2): EAGVTQFPSHSVIEKGQTVTLRCDPISGHDNLYWYRRVMGKEIKFLLHFVKESKQDESGMPNNRFLAERTGGTYSTLKVQPAELEDSGVYFCASSQELGAGGYTFGSGTRLTVV.

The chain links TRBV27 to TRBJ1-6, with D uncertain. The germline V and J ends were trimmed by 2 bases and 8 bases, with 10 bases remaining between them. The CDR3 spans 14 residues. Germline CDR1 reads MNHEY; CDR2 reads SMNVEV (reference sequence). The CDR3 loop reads CASSLRADYSPLHF. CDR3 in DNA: TGTGCCAGCAGTTTACGAGCGGATTATTCACCCCTCCACTTT.

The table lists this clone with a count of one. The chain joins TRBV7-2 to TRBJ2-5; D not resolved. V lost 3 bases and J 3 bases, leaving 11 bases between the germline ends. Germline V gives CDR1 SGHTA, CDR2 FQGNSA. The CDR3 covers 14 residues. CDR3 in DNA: TGTGCCAGCAGCTTCCAGGTACCAAAAGAGACCCAGTACTTC. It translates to CASSFQVPKETQYF. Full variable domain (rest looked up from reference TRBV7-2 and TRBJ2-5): GAGVSQSPSNKVTEKGKDVELRCDPISGHTALYWYRQSLGQGLEFLIYFQGNSAPDKSGLPSDRFSAERTGGSVSTLTIQRTQQEDSAVYLCASSFQVPKETQYFGPGTRLLVL.

This CDR3 reads CSSGGWSYTF. CDR3 in DNA: TGCAGCTCGGGTGGCTGGAGCTACACCTTC. The V and J genes are TRBV20-1 and TRBJ1-2; the D is unclear. Germline loops: CDR1 DFQATT, CDR2 SNEGSKA (reference sequence). The CDR3 extends over 10 amino acids.

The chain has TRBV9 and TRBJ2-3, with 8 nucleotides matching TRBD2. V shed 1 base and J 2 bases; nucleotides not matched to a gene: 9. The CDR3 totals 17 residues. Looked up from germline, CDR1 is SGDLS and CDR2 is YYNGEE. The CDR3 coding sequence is TGTGCCAGCAGCGTAAGCGTCCGAGCGGGGGACACAGATACGCAGTATTTT. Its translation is CASSVSVRAGDTDTQYF.

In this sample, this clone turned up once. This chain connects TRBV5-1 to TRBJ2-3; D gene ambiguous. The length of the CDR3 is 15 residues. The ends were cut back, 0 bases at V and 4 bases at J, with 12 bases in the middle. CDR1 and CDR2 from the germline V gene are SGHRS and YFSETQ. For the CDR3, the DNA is TGCGCCAGCAGCTTGGCGCGTCAAGAGGCAGATACGCAGTATTTT. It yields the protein CASSLARQEADTQYF.

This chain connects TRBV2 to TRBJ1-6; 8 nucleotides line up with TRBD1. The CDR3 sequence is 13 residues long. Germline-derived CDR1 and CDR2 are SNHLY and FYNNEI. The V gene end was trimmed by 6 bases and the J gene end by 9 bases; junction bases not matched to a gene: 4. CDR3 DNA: TGTGCCAGCAGGTACAGGGGGAGTTCACCCCTCCACTTT. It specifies CASRYRGSSPLHF.

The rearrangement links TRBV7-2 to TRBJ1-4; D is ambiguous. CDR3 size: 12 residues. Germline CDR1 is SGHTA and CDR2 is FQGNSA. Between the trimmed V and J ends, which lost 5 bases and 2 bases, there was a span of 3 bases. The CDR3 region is CASSPTNEKLFF. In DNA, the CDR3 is TGTGCCAGCAGCCCGACTAATGAAAAACTGTTTTTT.

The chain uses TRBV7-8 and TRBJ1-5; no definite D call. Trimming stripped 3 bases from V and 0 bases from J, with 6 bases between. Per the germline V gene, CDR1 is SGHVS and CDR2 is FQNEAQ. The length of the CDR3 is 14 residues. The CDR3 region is CASSLVDSNQPQHF. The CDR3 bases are TGTGCCAGCAGCTTGGTAGATAGCAATCAGCCCCAGCATTTT.

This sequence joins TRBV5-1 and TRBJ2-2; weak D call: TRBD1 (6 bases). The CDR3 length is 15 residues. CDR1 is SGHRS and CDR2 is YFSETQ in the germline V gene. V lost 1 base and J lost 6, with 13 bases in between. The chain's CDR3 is CASSLLSGAAGELFF. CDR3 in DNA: TGCGCCAGCAGCTTGTTGTCAGGGGCCGCCGGGGAGCTGTTTTTT.